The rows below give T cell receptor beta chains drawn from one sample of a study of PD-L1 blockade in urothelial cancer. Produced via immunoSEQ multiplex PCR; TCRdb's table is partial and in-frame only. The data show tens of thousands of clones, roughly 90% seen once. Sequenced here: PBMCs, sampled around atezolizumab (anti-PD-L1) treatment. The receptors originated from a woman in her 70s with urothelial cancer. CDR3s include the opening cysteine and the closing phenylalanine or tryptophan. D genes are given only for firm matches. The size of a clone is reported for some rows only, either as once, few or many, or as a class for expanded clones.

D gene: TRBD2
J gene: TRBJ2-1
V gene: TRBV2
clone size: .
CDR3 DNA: TGTGCCAGCAGTGGACTAGCTCGGAATGAGCAGTTCTTC
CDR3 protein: CASSGLARNEQFF

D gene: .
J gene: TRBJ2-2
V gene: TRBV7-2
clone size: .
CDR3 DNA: TGTGCCGGCAGCTCGGGGTTTGGCGGGGAGCTGTTTTTT
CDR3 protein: CAGSSGFGGELFF

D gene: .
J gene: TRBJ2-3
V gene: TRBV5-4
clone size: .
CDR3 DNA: TGTGCCAGCAGCCCGCGGTATAGCACAGATACGCAGTATTTT
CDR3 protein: CASSPRYSTDTQYF

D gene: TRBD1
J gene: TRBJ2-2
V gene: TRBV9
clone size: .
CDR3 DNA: TGTGCCAGCAGCAAGGGACAGGGGGCCAACACCGGGGAGCTGTTTTTT
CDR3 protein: CASSKGQGANTGELFF

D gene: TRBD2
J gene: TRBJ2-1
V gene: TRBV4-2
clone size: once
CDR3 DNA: TGTGCCAGCAGCCGAGAACTAGCGGGGTACAATGAGCAGTTCTTC
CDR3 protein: CASSRELAGYNEQFF

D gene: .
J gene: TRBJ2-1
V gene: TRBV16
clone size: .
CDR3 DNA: TGTGCCAGCAGCCAACGCGGTGAGCAGTTCTTC
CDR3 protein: CASSQRGEQFF

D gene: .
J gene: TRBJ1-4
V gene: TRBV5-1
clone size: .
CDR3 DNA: TGCGCCAGCAGCTCCACCGAGGGTGTAGGAACTAATGAAAAACTGTTTTTT
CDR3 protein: CASSSTEGVGTNEKLFF

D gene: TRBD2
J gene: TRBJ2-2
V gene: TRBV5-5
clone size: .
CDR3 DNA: TGTGCCAGCAGCTTGGATTTGGGACTAGCGGGAGCAGGGGAGCTGTTTTTT
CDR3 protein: CASSLDLGLAGAGELFF

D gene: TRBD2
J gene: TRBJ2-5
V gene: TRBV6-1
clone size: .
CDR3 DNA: TGTGCCAGCAGCCTAGGGACTAGCGTAGAGACCCAGTACTTC
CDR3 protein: CASSLGTSVETQYF

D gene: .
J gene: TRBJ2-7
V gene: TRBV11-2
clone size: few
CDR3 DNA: TGTGCCAGCAGCTCTCTCAAGGCGGCTGGTTCCTACGAGCAGTACTTC
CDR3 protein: CASSSLKAAGSYEQYF

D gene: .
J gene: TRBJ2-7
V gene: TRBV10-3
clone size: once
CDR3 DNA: TGTGCCATCAGTGACGTAGTTTTCGGACACCCTGGCTCTCAGCAGTACTTC
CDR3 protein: CAISDVVFGHPGSQQYF

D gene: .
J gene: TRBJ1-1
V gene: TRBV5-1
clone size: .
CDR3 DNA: TGCGCCAGCAGCTTGGGGGACGGGGGGAACACTGAAGCTTTCTTT
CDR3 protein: CASSLGDGGNTEAFF

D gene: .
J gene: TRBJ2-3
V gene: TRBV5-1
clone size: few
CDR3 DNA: TGCGCCAGCAGCTTGGATGGGGGGGCGGCAGATACGCAGTATTTT
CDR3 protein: CASSLDGGAADTQYF

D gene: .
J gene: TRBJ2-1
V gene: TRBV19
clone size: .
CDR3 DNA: TGTGCCAGTAGTACTATCTTTCACGGGAGTTCTCCCTACAATGAGCAGTTCTTC
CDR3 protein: CASSTIFHGSSPYNEQFF

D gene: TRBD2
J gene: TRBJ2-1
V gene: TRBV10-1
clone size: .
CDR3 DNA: TGCGCCAGCAGCCTGACCCCGGCGGGAGGGATCGATGAGCAGTTCTTC
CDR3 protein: CASSLTPAGGIDEQFF

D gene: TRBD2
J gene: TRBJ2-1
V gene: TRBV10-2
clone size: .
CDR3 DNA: TGCGCCACCTGCCTCAGCGGGGGGCCCTACAATGAGCAGTTCTTC
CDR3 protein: CATCLSGGPYNEQFF

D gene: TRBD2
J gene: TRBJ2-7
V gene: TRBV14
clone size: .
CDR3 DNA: TGTGCCAGCAGCCAATCTCCTAGCGGGAGGGCCTACGAGCAGTACTTC
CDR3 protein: CASSQSPSGRAYEQYF

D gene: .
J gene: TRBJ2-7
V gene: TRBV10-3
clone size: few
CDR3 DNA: TGTGCCATCAGTGAGTCGAATACGGGTAACTACGAGCAGTACTTC
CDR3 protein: CAISESNTGNYEQYF

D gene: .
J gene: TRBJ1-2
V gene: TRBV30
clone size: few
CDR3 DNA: TGTGCCTGGAGCAGACAGGTTCATGGCTACACCTTC
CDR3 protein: CAWSRQVHGYTF

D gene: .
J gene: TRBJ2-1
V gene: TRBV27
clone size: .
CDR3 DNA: TGTGCCAGCAGTGCTGAACTCACAGGGATTTACAATGAGCAGTTCTTC
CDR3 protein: CASSAELTGIYNEQFF